This TCR beta chain came from a study of blood T cells in healthy people across ages. A J-beta primer mix and a sample-barcoded 5' primer were used in a second PCR of roughly 7 to 12 cycles. Via MiXCR, TCRdb re-called the 5' RACE reads, giving one row per CDR3 protein. The sample carries 450,000 to 650,000 distinct CDR3 sequences, around 24% recorded once. The CDR3 is made up of 14 amino acids. Germline assignment: CDR1 MGHRA and CDR2 YSYEKL. Trimming took off 1 base at V and 8 bases at J, with 14 bases between the two ends. This sample was also put to use in a study of T cells of mothers and their children.

The sequence derives from a boy aged 5-17 years in good health. The chain is built from TRBV4-1 and TRBJ1-1; tentative D call: TRBD1 (5 bases). Sequencing used blood. The CDR3 nucleotides read TGCGCCAGCAGCCAAGCCCGGGACCCGCTCGAAGCTTTCTTT. Encoded protein: CASSQARDPLEAFF.